This T cell receptor (beta chain) was captured in a study of OX40 agonist ivuxolimab in advanced cancers. Study summary: One patient with hepatocellular carcinoma and two with cutaneous melanoma, three in all, had partial responses. Overall study findings and caveats: Blood T cells, both CD4+ and CD8+, expanded clonally by week 6 at 0.1 to 3.0 mg/kg. Averaged across samples, CD8+ T cells carried more expanded clones than CD4+ did.

The CDR3 is 14 residues long. Germline CDR1 and CDR2: MDHEN and SYDVKM. V was clipped by 6 bases and J by 3 bases; unmatched bases: 7. Worth noting for this clone: Its cognate antigen is unknown.

Assay used: immunoSEQ multiplex PCR; TCRdb lists only in-frame clones, some missing. The sample yields some 60,000 clones, approximately 80% seen once. The rearrangement links TRBV28 to TRBJ1-2; 7 nucleotides match TRBD1. This receptor was taken from an adult with an advanced solid tumor such as melanoma, head and neck, liver or kidney cancer. Material: CD4+ or CD8+ T cells sorted from blood, obtained in a trial of the OX40 agonist ivuxolimab. The CDR3, as DNA: TGTGCCAGCAGGGGGACAGCGCCCGACTATGGCTACACCTTC. It yields the protein CASRGTAPDYGYTF.